This TCR beta chain derives from a study of control samples from healthy donors and cancer patients. The length of the CDR3 is 14 residues. The V gene's germline CDR1 is SGHVS and CDR2 FQNEAQ. The germline V and J ends were trimmed by 5 bases and 0 bases, with 11 bases remaining between them. The repertoire was sequenced with immunoSEQ multiplex PCR; TCRdb's copy has only in-frame clones and lacks some. This table holds thousands of clones, 70% to 80% found once. This TCR came from a female donor with melanoma. The specimen sequenced was formalin-fixed, paraffin-embedded tissue. The chain couples TRBV7-8 to TRBJ2-7, with D perhaps TRBD1 (5 bases). CDR3 nucleotides: TGTGCCAGCAGCCTCGACAGATCCTCCTACGAGCAGTACTTC. Protein sequence: CASSLDRSSYEQYF.